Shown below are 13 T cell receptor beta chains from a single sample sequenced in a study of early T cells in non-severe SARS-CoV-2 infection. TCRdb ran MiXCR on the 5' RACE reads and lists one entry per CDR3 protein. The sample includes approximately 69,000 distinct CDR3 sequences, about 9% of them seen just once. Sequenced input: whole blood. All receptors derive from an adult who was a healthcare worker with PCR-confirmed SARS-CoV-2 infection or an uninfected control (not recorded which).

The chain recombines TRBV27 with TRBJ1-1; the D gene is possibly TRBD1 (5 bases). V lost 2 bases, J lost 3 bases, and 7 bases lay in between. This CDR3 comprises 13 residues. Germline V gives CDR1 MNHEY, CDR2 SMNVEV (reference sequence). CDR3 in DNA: TGTGCCAGCAGTTTAAGGGGAGACACTGAAGCTTTCTTT. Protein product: CASSLRGDTEAFF.

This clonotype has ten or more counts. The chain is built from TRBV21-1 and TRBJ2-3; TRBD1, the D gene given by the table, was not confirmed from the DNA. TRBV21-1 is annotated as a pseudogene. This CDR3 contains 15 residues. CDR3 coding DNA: TGTGCCAGCAGCCATCTGACAGGAGACACAGATACGCAGTATTTT. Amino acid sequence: CASSHLTGDTDTQYF.

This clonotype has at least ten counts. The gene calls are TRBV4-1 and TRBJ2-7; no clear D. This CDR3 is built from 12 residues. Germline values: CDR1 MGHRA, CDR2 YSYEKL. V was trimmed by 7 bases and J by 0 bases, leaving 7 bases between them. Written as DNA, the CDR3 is TGCGCCAGCACGGGCCCCTCCTACGAGCAGTACTTC. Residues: CASTGPSYEQYF.

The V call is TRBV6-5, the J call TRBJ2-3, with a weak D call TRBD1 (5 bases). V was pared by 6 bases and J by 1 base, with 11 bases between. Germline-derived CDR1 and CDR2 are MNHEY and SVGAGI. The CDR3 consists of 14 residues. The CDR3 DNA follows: TGTGCCAGCAGAAGACAGAGTCGCACAGATACGCAGTATTTT. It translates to CASRRQSRTDTQYF.

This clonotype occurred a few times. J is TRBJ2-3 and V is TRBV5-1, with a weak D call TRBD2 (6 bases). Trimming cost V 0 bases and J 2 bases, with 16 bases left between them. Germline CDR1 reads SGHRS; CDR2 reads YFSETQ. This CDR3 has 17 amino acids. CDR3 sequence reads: CASSLGIADPYTDTQYF. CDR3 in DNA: TGCGCCAGCAGCTTGGGTATAGCGGACCCTTACACAGATACGCAGTATTTT.

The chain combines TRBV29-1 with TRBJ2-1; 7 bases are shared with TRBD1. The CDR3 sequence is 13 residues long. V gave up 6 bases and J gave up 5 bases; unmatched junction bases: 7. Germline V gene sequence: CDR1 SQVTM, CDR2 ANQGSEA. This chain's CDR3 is CSVERGQHNEQFF. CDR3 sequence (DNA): TGCAGCGTCGAAAGGGGACAGCACAATGAGCAGTTCTTC.

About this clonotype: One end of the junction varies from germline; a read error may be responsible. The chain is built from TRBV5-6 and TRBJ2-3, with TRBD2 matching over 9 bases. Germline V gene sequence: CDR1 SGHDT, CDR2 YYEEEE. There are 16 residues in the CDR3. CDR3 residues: CVSSTSGGRSTDTQYF. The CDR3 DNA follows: TGTGTCAGCAGCACCAGCGGGGGGCGAAGCACAGATACGCAGTATTTT. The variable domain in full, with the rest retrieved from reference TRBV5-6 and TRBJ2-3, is DAGVTQSPTHLIKTRGQQVTLRCSPKSGHDTVSWYQQALGQGPQFIFQYYEEEERQRGNFPDRFSGHQFPNYSSELNVNALLLGDSALYLCVSSTSGGRSTDTQYFGPGTRLTVL.

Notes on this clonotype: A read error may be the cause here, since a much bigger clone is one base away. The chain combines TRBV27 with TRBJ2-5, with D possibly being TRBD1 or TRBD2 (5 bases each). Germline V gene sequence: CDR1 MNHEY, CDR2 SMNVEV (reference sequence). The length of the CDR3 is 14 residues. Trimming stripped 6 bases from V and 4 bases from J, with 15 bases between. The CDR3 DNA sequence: TGTGCCAGCAGGAAGGTGGGGGAAGGAGAGACCCAGTACTTC. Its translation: CASRKVGEGETQYF.

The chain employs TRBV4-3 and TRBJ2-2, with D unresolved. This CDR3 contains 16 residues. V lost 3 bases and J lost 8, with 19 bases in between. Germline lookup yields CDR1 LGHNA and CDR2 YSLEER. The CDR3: CASSHAGPPYAGELFF. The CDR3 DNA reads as TGCGCCAGCAGCCATGCAGGTCCCCCCTACGCAGGGGAGCTGTTTTTT.

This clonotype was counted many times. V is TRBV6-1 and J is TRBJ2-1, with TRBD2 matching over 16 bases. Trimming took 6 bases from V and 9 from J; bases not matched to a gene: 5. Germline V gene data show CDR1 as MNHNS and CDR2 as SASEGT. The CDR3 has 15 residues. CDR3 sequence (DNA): TGTGCCAGCAGGCCGGGACTAGCGGGGGGGATTGAGCAGTTCTTC. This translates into CASRPGLAGGIEQFF.

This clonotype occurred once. CDR3 in amino acids: CASVLAGDYNEQFF. CDR3 nucleotides: TGTGCCAGCGTACTAGCGGGAGACTACAATGAGCAGTTCTTC. The chain is built from TRBV11-2 and TRBJ2-1; 11 bases agree with TRBD2. The CDR3 has 14 amino acids. V was clipped by 8 bases and J by 3 bases; unmatched bases: 3. Germline V lookup: CDR1 SGHAT, CDR2 FQNNGV. The full variable domain, in which reference TRBV11-2 and TRBJ2-1 provide the parts outside the CDR3, is EAGVAQSPRYKIIEKRQSVAFWCNPISGHATLYWYQQILGQGPKLLIQFQNNGVVDDSQLPKDRFSAERLKGVDSTLKIQPAKLEDSAVYLCASVLAGDYNEQFFGPGTRLTVL.

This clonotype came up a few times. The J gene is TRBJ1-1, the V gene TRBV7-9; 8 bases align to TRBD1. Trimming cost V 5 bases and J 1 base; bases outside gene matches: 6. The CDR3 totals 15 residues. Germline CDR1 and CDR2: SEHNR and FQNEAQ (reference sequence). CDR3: CASSAGQGPNTEAFF. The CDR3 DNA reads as TGTGCCAGCAGCGCCGGACAGGGACCGAACACTGAAGCTTTCTTT.

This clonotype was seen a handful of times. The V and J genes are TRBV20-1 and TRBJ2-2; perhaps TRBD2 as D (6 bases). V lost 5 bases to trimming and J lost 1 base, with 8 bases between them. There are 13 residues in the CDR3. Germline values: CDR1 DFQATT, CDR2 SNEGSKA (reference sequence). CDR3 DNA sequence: TGCAGTGCTCGGCGGGAGAACACCGGGGAGCTGTTTTTT. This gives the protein CSARRENTGELFF.